This T cell receptor beta chain was sequenced in a study of blood T cell repertoires in COVID-19. Whole-study context: Whether acute or convalescent, the COVID-19 samples came from the United States, Italy and Spain.

This clone was seen only once. As originally analysed: Researchers report that nucleated cell counts were estimated from reference gene primer amplification. The repertoire was sequenced with immunoSEQ multiplex PCR; TCRdb's copy has only in-frame clones and lacks some. D and trimming come from the DNA, and the V and J calls and clone size come from that table. The sample has under 85,000 clones; about three quarters are singletons. Losses at the gene ends were 6 bases for V and 5 bases for J; bases not matched to a gene: 10. The CDR3 has 15 amino acids. In germline, CDR1 is MNHEY, CDR2 SVGAGI. Source material: peripheral blood. This chain links TRBV6-5 with TRBJ2-1, with 7 bases identical to TRBD2. The receptor's source is a human donor in a cohort sampled during active COVID-19. The CDR3 is CASRGWGGRNNEQFF. The CDR3, as DNA: TGTGCCAGCAGGGGGTGGGGGGGACGCAACAATGAGCAGTTCTTC.